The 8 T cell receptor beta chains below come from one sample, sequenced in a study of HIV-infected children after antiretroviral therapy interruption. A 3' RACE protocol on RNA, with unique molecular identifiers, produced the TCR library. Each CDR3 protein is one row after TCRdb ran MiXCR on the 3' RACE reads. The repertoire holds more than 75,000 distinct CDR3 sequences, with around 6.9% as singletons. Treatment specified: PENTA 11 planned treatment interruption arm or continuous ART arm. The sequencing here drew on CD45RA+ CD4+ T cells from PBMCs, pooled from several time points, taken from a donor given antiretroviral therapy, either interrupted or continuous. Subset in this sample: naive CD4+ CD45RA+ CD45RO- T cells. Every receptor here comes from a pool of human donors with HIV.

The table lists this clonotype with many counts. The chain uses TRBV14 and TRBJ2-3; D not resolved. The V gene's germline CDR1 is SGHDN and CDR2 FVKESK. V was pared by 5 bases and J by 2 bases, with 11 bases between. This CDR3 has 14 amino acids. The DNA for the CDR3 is TGTGCCAGCAGCAACTCGTGGCCCACAGATACGCAGTATTTT. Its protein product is CASSNSWPTDTQYF.

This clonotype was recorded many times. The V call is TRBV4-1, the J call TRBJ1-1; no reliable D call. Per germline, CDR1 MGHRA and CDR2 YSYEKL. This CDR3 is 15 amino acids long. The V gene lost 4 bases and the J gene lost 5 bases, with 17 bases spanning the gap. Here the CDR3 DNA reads TGCGCCAGCAGCCCCCAAAGTCCCATCGGAACTGAAGCTTTCTTT. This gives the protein CASSPQSPIGTEAFF.

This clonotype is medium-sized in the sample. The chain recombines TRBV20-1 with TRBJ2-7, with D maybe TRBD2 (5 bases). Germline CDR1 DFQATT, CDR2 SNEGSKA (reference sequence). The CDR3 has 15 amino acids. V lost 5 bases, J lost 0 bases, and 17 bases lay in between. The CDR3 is CSAGGEKEASYEQYF. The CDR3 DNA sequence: TGCAGTGCTGGTGGGGAGAAGGAGGCCTCCTACGAGCAGTACTTC.

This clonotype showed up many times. CDR3 sequence reads: CASSLAGVYNEQFF. The CDR3 DNA follows: TGTGCCAGCAGCTTAGCGGGGGTATACAATGAGCAGTTCTTC. The J gene is TRBJ2-1, the V gene TRBV7-2; perhaps D is TRBD1 or TRBD2 (5 bases each). V lost 0 bases, J lost 4 bases, and 7 bases lay in between. The germline CDR1 and CDR2 sequences are SGHTA and FQGNSA. The CDR3 is made up of 14 amino acids.

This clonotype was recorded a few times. The CDR3 loop is CASSMAGTQETQYF. In nucleotides, the CDR3 is TGCGCCAGCAGCATGGCAGGGACCCAAGAGACCCAGTACTTC. V is TRBV5-1 and J is TRBJ2-5, with D possibly being TRBD1 or TRBD2 (5 bases each). This CDR3 is 14 amino acids long. V lost 4 bases, J lost 1 base, and 11 bases lay in between. In germline, CDR1 is SGHRS, CDR2 YFSETQ.

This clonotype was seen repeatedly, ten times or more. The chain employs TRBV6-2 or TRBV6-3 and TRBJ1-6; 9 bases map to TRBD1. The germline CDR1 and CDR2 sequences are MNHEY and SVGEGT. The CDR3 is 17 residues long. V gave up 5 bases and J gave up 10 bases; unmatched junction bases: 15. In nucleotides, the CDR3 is TGTGCCAGCAGTACCCCATTTTCCGGGACAGGGTTGTCACCCCTCCACTTT. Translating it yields CASSTPFSGTGLSPLHF.

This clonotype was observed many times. The CDR3 region has the DNA TGTGCCAGCCTCGGACTAGCGGGAGGCGCGAAGACCTACAATGAGCAGTTCTTC. It yields the protein CASLGLAGGAKTYNEQFF. V usage is TRBV11-2 and J usage is TRBJ2-1, with 14 positions matching TRBD2. V trimming: 8 bases; J trimming: 2 bases; junction bases outside the gene matches: 11. Germline V lookup: CDR1 SGHAT, CDR2 FQNNGV. The CDR3 extends over 18 amino acids.

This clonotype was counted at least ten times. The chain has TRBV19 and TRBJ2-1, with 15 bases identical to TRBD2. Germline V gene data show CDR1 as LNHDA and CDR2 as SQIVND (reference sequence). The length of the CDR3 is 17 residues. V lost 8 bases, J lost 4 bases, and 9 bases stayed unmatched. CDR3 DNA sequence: TGTGCCAGTGGAACGCGGACTAGCGGGGGGGCATACAATGAGCAGTTCTTC. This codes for CASGTRTSGGAYNEQFF.